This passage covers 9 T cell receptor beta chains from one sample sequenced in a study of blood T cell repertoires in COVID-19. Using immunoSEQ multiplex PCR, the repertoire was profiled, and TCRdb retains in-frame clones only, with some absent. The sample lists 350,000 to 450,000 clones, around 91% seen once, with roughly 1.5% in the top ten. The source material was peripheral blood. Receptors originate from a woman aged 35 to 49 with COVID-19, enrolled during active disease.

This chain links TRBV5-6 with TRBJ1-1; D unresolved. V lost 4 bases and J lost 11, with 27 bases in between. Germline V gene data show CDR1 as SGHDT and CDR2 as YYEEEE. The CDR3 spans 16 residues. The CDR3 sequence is CASSLPLGPAAPEAFF. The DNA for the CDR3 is TGTGCCAGCAGCCTCCCCCTTGGGCCAGCAGCCCCCGAGGCTTTCTTT.

CDR3 sequence (DNA): TGTGCCAGCAGTTCAGGGGGAACTGGAAACACCATATATTTT. Translation gives CASSSGGTGNTIYF. The chain couples TRBV27 to TRBJ1-3, with 7 bases identical to TRBD1. This CDR3 has 14 amino acids. Unmatched junction bases numbered 2, after V lost 4 bases and J lost 2 bases. Germline lookup yields CDR1 MNHEY and CDR2 SMNVEV (reference sequence).

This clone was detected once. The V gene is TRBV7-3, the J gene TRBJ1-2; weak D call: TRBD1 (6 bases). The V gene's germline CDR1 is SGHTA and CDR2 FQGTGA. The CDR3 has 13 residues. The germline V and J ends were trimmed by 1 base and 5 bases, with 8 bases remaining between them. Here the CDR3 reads CASSLKQGYGYTF. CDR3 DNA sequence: TGTGCCAGCAGCTTAAAACAGGGATATGGCTACACCTTC.

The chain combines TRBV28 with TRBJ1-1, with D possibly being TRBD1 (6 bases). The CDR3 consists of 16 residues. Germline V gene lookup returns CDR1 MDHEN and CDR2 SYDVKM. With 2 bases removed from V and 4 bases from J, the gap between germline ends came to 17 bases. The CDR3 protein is CASSLPLQGRGTEAFF. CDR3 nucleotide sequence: TGTGCCAGCAGTTTACCCCTACAGGGTCGCGGCACTGAAGCTTTCTTT.

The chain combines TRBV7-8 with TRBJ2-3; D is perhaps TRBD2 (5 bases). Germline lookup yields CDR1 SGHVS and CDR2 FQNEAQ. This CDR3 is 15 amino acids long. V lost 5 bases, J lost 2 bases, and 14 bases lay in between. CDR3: CASSPQRLNTDTQYF. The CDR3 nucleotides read TGTGCCAGCAGCCCCCAGCGGCTAAACACAGATACGCAGTATTTT.

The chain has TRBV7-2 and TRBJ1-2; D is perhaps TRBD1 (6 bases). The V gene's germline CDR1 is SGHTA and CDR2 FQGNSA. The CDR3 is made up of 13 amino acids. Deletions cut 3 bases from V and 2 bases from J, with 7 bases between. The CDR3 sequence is CASSFTGNYGYTF. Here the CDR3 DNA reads TGTGCCAGCAGCTTCACAGGGAACTATGGCTACACCTTC.

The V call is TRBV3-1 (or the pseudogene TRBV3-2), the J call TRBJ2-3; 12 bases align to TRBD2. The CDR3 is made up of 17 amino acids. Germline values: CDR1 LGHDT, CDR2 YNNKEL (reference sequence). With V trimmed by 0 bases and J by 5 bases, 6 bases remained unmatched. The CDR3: CASSQDLAGGPVDTQYF. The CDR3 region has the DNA TGTGCCAGCAGCCAAGATCTAGCGGGAGGGCCAGTAGATACGCAGTATTTT.

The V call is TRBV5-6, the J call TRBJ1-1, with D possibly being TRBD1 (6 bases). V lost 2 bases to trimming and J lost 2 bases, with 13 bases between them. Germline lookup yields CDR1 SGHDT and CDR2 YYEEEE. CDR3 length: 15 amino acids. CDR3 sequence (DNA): TGTGCCAGCAGCTTACCCGGGACAACTAACACTGAAGCTTTCTTT. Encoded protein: CASSLPGTTNTEAFF.

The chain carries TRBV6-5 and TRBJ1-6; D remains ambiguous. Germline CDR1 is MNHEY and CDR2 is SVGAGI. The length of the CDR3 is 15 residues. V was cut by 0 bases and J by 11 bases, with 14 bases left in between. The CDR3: CASSYSASSGTPLHF. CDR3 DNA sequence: TGTGCCAGCAGTTACTCGGCTTCCAGCGGGACACCCCTCCACTTT.